These 23 T cell receptor beta chains came from one sample sequenced in a study of shared clonotypes between healthy human individuals. Sequencing was performed with immunoSEQ multiplex PCR; in TCRdb, only in-frame clones are kept and a portion is missing. Of a few million clones in the sample, roughly 92% were seen once. Source material: naive CD4+ T cells sorted from blood. The sample's subset: CD45RA+ positively selected. All receptors come from a man younger than 35 in good health.

The gene calls are TRBV9 and TRBJ2-7; D ambiguous. The CDR3 has 13 residues. Germline V lookup: CDR1 SGDLS, CDR2 YYNGEE. V shed 0 bases and J shed 4 bases, with 8 bases lying between them. The CDR3 here is CASSVAPKYEQYF. CDR3 coding DNA: TGTGCCAGCAGCGTAGCCCCGAAGTACGAGCAGTACTTC.

The chain combines TRBV5-4 with TRBJ2-7; 7 nucleotides line up with TRBD1. The CDR3 loop spans 15 amino acids. Germline loops: CDR1 SGHNT, CDR2 YYREEE (reference sequence). V lost 2 bases, J lost 1 base, and 6 bases stayed unmatched. In nucleotides, the CDR3 is TGTGCCAGCAGCTTCTGGACAGGCGATTCCTACGAGCAGTACTTC. Its protein product is CASSFWTGDSYEQYF.

This chain links TRBV5-1 with TRBJ1-1; D not resolved. Trimming took 0 bases from V and 1 from J, leaving 7 bases between them. There are 14 residues in the CDR3. Germline V gene sequence: CDR1 SGHRS, CDR2 YFSETQ. Here the CDR3 reads CASSLDNGNTEAFF. The CDR3 DNA sequence: TGCGCCAGCAGCTTGGACAATGGGAACACTGAAGCTTTCTTT.

The V call is TRBV30, the J call TRBJ1-3; no firm D call. Trimming took 2 bases from V and 3 from J, leaving 14 bases between them. From germline, CDR1 is GTSNPN and CDR2 SVGIG (reference sequence). The CDR3 sequence is 15 residues long. CDR3 protein: CAWSTLPGGGNTIYF. The DNA of the CDR3 is TGTGCCTGGAGTACCCTCCCAGGCGGTGGAAACACCATATATTTT. Filled out from reference TRBV30 and TRBJ1-3, the complete variable domain reads SQTIHQWPATLVQPVGSPLSLECTVEGTSNPNLYWYRQAAGRGLQLLFYSVGIGQISSEVPQNLSASRPQDRQFILSSKKLLLSDSGFYLCAWSTLPGGGNTIYFGEGSWLTVV.

The rearrangement links TRBV6-6 to TRBJ1-2; D is unclear. CDR3 length: 12 amino acids. The germline V gene has CDR1 MNHNY and CDR2 SVGAGI (reference sequence). The ends were cut back, 7 bases at V and 4 bases at J, with 10 bases in the middle. The CDR3 loop reads CASTEGTYGYTF. The CDR3 nucleotides are TGTGCCAGCACGGAGGGTACCTATGGCTACACCTTC.

The rearrangement links TRBV19 to TRBJ1-6; D not certain. CDR3 length: 14 residues. Germline CDR1 is LNHDA and CDR2 is SQIVND (reference sequence). Trimming removed 3 bases at V and 7 bases at J, with 10 bases between. Written as DNA, the CDR3 is TGTGCCAGTAGTATCGGGCAGGTGAATTCACCCCTCCACTTT. Translated: CASSIGQVNSPLHF.

This chain joins TRBV7-2 and TRBJ1-2; D is ambiguous. The CDR3 extends over 14 amino acids. Germline V lookup: CDR1 SGHTA, CDR2 FQGNSA. The V gene lost 4 bases and the J gene lost 0 bases, with 9 bases spanning the gap. CDR3 region: CASSSSISNYGYTF. CDR3 coding DNA: TGTGCCAGCAGCTCTTCAATCTCTAACTATGGCTACACCTTC. Using reference TRBV7-2 and TRBJ1-2 for the parts outside the CDR3, the full variable domain is GAGVSQSPSNKVTEKGKDVELRCDPISGHTALYWYRQSLGQGLEFLIYFQGNSAPDKSGLPSDRFSAERTGGSVSTLTIQRTQQEDSAVYLCASSSSISNYGYTFGSGTRLTVV.

The chain has TRBV19 and TRBJ1-1, with D perhaps matching TRBD1 (5 bases). In germline, CDR1 is LNHDA, CDR2 SQIVND (reference sequence). The CDR3 consists of 15 residues. Trimming took off 0 bases at V and 1 base at J, with 9 bases between the two ends. The CDR3 sequence: CASSIEGQGNTEAFF. The CDR3 DNA follows: TGTGCCAGTAGTATAGAGGGCCAGGGGAACACTGAAGCTTTCTTT.

J is TRBJ2-5 and V is TRBV9; D is ambiguous. Between the trimmed V and J ends, which lost 0 bases and 4 bases, there was a span of 10 bases. Germline V gene sequence: CDR1 SGDLS, CDR2 YYNGEE. The CDR3 contains 14 residues. In DNA form, the CDR3 reads TGTGCCAGCAGCGTAGGGGTAGTTCCAGAGACCCAGTACTTC. This encodes CASSVGVVPETQYF.

V usage is TRBV18 and J usage is TRBJ2-1; the D gene is possibly TRBD2 (6 bases). The CDR3 consists of 16 residues. The germline V gene has CDR1 KGHSH and CDR2 LQKENI. V shed 4 bases and J shed 8 bases, with 21 bases lying between them. CDR3 region: CASSLFYGGEFDEQFF. As DNA, the CDR3 is TGTGCCAGCTCACTCTTCTACGGGGGTGAATTCGATGAGCAGTTCTTC.

The chain employs TRBV28 and TRBJ2-7, with D possibly matching TRBD2 (6 bases). Trimming shortened V by 4 bases and J by 5 bases, and 18 bases separated the two germline ends. The germline gives CDR1 MDHEN, CDR2 SYDVKM. There are 15 residues in the CDR3. CDR3 region: CASSSPPGDHDEQYF. CDR3 coding DNA: TGTGCCAGCAGTTCCCCCCCGGGGGATCATGACGAGCAGTACTTC.

The rearrangement joins TRBV28 to TRBJ2-5; TRBD2 aligns across 8 bases. Per germline, CDR1 MDHEN and CDR2 SYDVKM. The CDR3 extends over 16 amino acids. V trimming: 3 bases; J trimming: 4 bases; junction bases outside the gene matches: 10. The CDR3 DNA follows: TGTGCCAGCAGTTTTTTTCGGGGGGGGCGAGTAGAGACCCAGTACTTC. Amino acid sequence: CASSFFRGGRVETQYF.

This clone was detected only a few times. The chain links TRBV7-9 to TRBJ1-2; TRBD1 agrees at 9 bases. V was pared by 2 bases and J by 5 bases, with 6 bases of the junction left unmatched. Per germline, CDR1 SEHNR and CDR2 FQNEAQ (reference sequence). The CDR3 is 15 residues long. For the CDR3, the DNA is TGTGCCAGCAGCTTATCAACGGGACAGGGTTATGGCTACACCTTC. Translated, it gives CASSLSTGQGYGYTF.

Here the CDR3 DNA reads TGTGCCAGCAGCTTTCCCCCGATTTACGAGCAGTACTTC. Translated, it gives CASSFPPIYEQYF. The J gene is TRBJ2-7, the V gene TRBV7-9; unclear D gene. Germline CDR1 is SEHNR and CDR2 is FQNEAQ (reference sequence). CDR3 length equals 13 residues. V lost 3 bases and J lost 4, with 10 bases in between.

The V gene is TRBV9, the J gene TRBJ1-2; D uncertain. V was clipped by 3 bases and J by 4 bases, with 16 bases between them. The V gene's germline CDR1 is SGDLS and CDR2 YYNGEE. The CDR3 has 15 residues. CDR3 protein: CASSAMSGLGYGYTF. The CDR3 DNA reads TGTGCCAGCAGCGCTATGTCGGGGTTGGGCTATGGCTACACCTTC.

This chain's CDR3 is CASSLSGVGGTGGSEQYF. DNA of the CDR3: TGTGCCAGCAGTTTATCGGGGGTTGGAGGGACAGGGGGATCCGAGCAGTACTTC. The chain joins TRBV27 to TRBJ2-7; the match to TRBD1 covers 11 bases. Germline V gene lookup returns CDR1 MNHEY and CDR2 SMNVEV (reference sequence). This CDR3 is built from 18 residues. The V segment lost 0 bases and the J segment 6 bases; nucleotides outside the gene matches: 13.

The rearrangement joins TRBV5-1 to TRBJ1-2, with 7 bases identical to TRBD1. CDR3 size: 13 residues. Per the germline V gene, CDR1 is SGHRS and CDR2 is YFSETQ. Trimming at V came to 0 bases and at J to 8 bases, leaving 4 bases not matched to a gene. The CDR3 DNA reads TGCGCCAGCAGCTTGGAACAGGGGTTCGGCTACACCTTC. Its translation is CASSLEQGFGYTF.

The V gene is TRBV5-8, the J gene TRBJ2-7; D may be TRBD2 (5 bases). CDR3 size: 15 residues. CDR1 and CDR2 from the germline V gene are SGHTS and YDEGEE. V lost 0 bases to trimming and J lost 7 bases, with 17 bases between them. The CDR3 DNA reads TGTGCCAGCAGCTTGGAGTTAAAAGGAGAGGGTGAGCAGTACTTC. Protein product: CASSLELKGEGEQYF.

The chain links TRBV6-1 to TRBJ1-3; D gene unclear. CDR1 and CDR2 from the germline V gene are MNHNS and SASEGT. The CDR3 consists of 13 residues. Trimming removed 7 bases at V and 4 bases at J, with 11 bases between. The CDR3 nucleotides read TGTGCCAGCATTCTCCGATCCGGAAACACCATATATTTT. Its protein is CASILRSGNTIYF.

The chain is built from TRBV27 and TRBJ1-2; D call uncertain. V lost 4 bases to trimming and J lost 8 bases, with 17 bases between them. The CDR3 length is 14 residues. CDR1 and CDR2 (germline): MNHEY, SMNVEV (reference sequence). The CDR3 loop reads CASSSITHIGGYTF. In nucleotides, the CDR3 is TGTGCCAGCAGTTCTATCACCCACATTGGGGGCTACACCTTC.

The chain links TRBV28 to TRBJ2-2, with D perhaps assigned TRBD1 or TRBD2 (7 bases each). The germline V and J ends were trimmed by 4 bases and 4 bases, with 13 bases remaining between them. The CDR3 totals 15 residues. Germline V CDR1 and CDR2: MDHEN, SYDVKM. Written as DNA, the CDR3 is TGTGCCAGCAGTTCTACAGGGGAGGGCACCGGGGAGCTGTTTTTT. Encoded protein: CASSSTGEGTGELFF.

The genes are TRBV6-6 and TRBJ2-1, with D possibly matching TRBD1 (5 bases). The CDR3 has 16 residues. Germline-derived CDR1 and CDR2 are MNHNY and SVGAGI (reference sequence). Deletions cut 6 bases from V and 0 bases from J, with 15 bases between. The CDR3 DNA sequence: TGTGCCAGCAGCCGAAAGGGGCAGAGCTCCTACAATGAGCAGTTCTTC. The encoded protein is CASSRKGQSSYNEQFF.

This clone was detected a few times. The chain carries TRBV5-1 and TRBJ2-7; the match to TRBD2 covers 10 bases. The CDR3 consists of 15 residues. The V gene end was trimmed by 3 bases and the J gene end by 1 base; junction bases not matched to a gene: 4. Germline V gives CDR1 SGHRS, CDR2 YFSETQ. The CDR3 region is CASSSGTSDSYEQYF. As DNA, the CDR3 is TGCGCCAGCAGCTCCGGGACTAGCGATTCCTACGAGCAGTACTTC. The whole variable domain, filled in from reference TRBV5-1 and TRBJ2-7, reads KAGVTQTPRYLIKTRGQQVTLSCSPISGHRSVSWYQQTPGQGLQFLFEYFSETQRNKGNFPGRFSGRQFSNSRSEMNVSTLELGDSALYLCASSSGTSDSYEQYFGPGTRLTVT.